This is a list of T cell receptor beta chains from one sample in a study of shared clonotypes between healthy human individuals. The assay was immunoSEQ multiplex PCR, and TCRdb's table has in-frame clones only and misses some. This table holds 1.6 million or so clones, roughly 97% found once. Source material: naive CD4+ T cells sorted from blood. These receptors were obtained from a young man in good health. CDR3s include the opening cysteine and the closing phenylalanine or tryptophan. Each record gives: CDR3 DNA, CDR3 protein, D gene, J gene, V gene, clone size. D genes are given only for firm matches. Clone sizes are given selectively: once, few, many, or a class where the clone is expanded.

TGTGCCATCAGGCGGGGACCCTACGAGCAGTACTTC | CAIRRGPYEQYF | . | TRBJ2-7 | TRBV10-3 | .
TGTGCCAGCAGCTTCAGGGGAACTAATGAAAAACTGTTTTTT | CASSFRGTNEKLFF | . | TRBJ1-4 | TRBV7-9 | .
TGCGCCAGCAGCTTGGCGATTACAGACCTGTTTACTGAAGCTTTCTTT | CASSLAITDLFTEAFF | . | TRBJ1-1 | TRBV5-1 | .
TGCGCCAGCAGCCCCACCGGGCTAGCGGGAGGGGGGGAGCAGTTCTTC | CASSPTGLAGGGEQFF | TRBD2 | TRBJ2-1 | TRBV5-1 | .
TGTGCCAGCAGTGGGGCCCACGGGGGGGGAGGGGGCACAGATACGCAGTATTTT | CASSGAHGGGGGTDTQYF | TRBD2 | TRBJ2-3 | TRBV6-1 | .
TGTGCCAGCAGAACGGGACAGTCCTACGAGCAGTACTTC | CASRTGQSYEQYF | TRBD1 | TRBJ2-7 | TRBV28 | .
TGTGCCAGCAGCTCGCGGACTAGAGGTCGGAATGAGCAGTTCTTC | CASSSRTRGRNEQFF | TRBD2 | TRBJ2-1 | TRBV7-2 | once
TGTGCCAGTAGTTCCGCGGGAGGCATGTACAATGAGCAGTTCTTC | CASSSAGGMYNEQFF | TRBD2 | TRBJ2-1 | TRBV19 | .
TGTGCCAGCTCACCACCGGAAGCAGTCATCTATGGCTACACCTTC | CASSPPEAVIYGYTF | . | TRBJ1-2 | TRBV18 | .
TGTGCCAGCAGTTTTGGTCTAGCGGGAGGCTATAGCACAGATACGCAGTATTTT | CASSFGLAGGYSTDTQYF | TRBD2 | TRBJ2-3 | TRBV28 | .
TGTGCCAGCAGTGTGTGGGGGATTCGTGGCGATCAGCCCCAGCATTTT | CASSVWGIRGDQPQHF | . | TRBJ1-5 | TRBV6-1 | .
TGTGCCAGCAAACTCGAAGGGACAATTTATTTT | CASKLEGTIYF | . | TRBJ2-3 | TRBV2 | .
TGTGCCAGCAGCTTCAGGGGGCGGGGAAGCAATGAGCAGTTCTTC | CASSFRGRGSNEQFF | TRBD1 | TRBJ2-1 | TRBV11-3 | .
TGTGCCAGCAGCTTTGGAGGGTTCCTAGATACGCAGTATTTT | CASSFGGFLDTQYF | . | TRBJ2-3 | TRBV7-9 | .
TGTGCCAGCTCTTCAGGAAACACCATATATTTT | CASSSGNTIYF | . | TRBJ1-3 | TRBV25-1 | .
TGTGCCAGCAGTTTAGCCTCAACCCCAACAACAAACTATGGCTACACCTTC | CASSLASTPTTNYGYTF | . | TRBJ1-2 | TRBV28 | .
TGTGCCAGCAGTAGGACTAGCGGGTCCTACGAGCAGTACTTC | CASSRTSGSYEQYF | TRBD2 | TRBJ2-7 | TRBV9 | .
TGCGCCAGCAGGCTAAGGCCGACGGGACTAGCGCACAATGAGCAGTTCTTC | CASRLRPTGLAHNEQFF | TRBD2 | TRBJ2-1 | TRBV5-1 | .
TGTGCCATCAGTGCGGGGGGACAGGGGGCCTACGAGCAGTACTTC | CAISAGGQGAYEQYF | TRBD1 | TRBJ2-7 | TRBV10-3 | .
TGTGCCAGAAGCTGGGGACAGGACGATTACAATAACCGTTATACGAAGCGGGAGCAGTACTTC | CARSWGQDDYNNRYTKREQYF | TRBD1 | TRBJ2-7 | TRBV5-3 | .
TGTGCCAGCAGCTTGGGGCCAGGGGCCCCCTACGAGCAGTACTTC | CASSLGPGAPYEQYF | . | TRBJ2-7 | TRBV5-5 | .
. | CASSGQGAVSSSSQFF | . | TRBJ2-1 | TRBV2 | once
TGTGCCATCTCCGGGATGACCCGAGATACGCAGTATTTT | CAISGMTRDTQYF | . | TRBJ2-3 | TRBV10-3 | .